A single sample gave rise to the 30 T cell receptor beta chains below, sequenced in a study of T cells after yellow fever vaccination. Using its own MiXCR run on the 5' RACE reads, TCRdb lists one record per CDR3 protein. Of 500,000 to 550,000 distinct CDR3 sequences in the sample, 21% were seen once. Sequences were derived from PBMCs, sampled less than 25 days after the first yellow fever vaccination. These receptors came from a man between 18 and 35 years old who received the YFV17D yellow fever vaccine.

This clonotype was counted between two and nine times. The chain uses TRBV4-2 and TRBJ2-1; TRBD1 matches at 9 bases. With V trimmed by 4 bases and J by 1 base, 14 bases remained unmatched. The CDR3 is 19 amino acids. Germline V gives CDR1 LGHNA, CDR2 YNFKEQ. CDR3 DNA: TGTGCCAGCAGCCGGAGACCGGGACAGGGCCCGATGTCCTACAATGAGCAGTTCTTC. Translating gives CASSRRPGQGPMSYNEQFF.

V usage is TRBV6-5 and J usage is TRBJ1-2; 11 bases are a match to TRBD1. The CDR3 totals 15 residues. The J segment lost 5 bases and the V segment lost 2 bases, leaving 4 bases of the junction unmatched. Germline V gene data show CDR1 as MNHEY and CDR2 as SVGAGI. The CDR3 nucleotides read TGTGCCAGCAGTTACACCGGGACAGGGGGTTATGGCTACACCTTC. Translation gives CASSYTGTGGYGYTF.

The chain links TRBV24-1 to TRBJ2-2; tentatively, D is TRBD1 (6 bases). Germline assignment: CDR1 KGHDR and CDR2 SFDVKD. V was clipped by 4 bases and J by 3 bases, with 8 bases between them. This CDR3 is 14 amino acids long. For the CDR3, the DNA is TGTGCCACCAGTGAACACAGGGACACCGGGGAGCTGTTTTTT. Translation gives CATSEHRDTGELFF.

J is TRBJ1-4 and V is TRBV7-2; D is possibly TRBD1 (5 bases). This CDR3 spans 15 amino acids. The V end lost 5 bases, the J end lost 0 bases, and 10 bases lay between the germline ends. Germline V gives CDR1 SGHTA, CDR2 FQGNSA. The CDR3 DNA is TGTGCCAGCAGCCCCCAGGGTCCAACTAATGAAAAACTGTTTTTT. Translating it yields CASSPQGPTNEKLFF.

In nucleotides, the CDR3 is TGTGCCAGCAGCTTCTCTGGCGGGGGGACTAACGGGGAGCTGTTTTTT. Translation gives CASSFSGGGTNGELFF. The chain is built from TRBV5-4 and TRBJ2-2; 8 bases map to TRBD2. The J segment lost 7 bases and the V segment lost 2 bases, leaving 10 bases of the junction unmatched. The CDR3 covers 16 residues. Germline CDR1 and CDR2: SGHNT and YYREEE (reference sequence).

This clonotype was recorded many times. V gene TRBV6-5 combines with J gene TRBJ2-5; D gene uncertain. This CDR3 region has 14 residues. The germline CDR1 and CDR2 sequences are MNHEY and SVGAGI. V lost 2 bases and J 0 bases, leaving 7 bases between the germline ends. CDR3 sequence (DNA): TGTGCCAGCAGTTACAGCAGGTACCAAGAGACCCAGTACTTC. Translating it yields CASSYSRYQETQYF.

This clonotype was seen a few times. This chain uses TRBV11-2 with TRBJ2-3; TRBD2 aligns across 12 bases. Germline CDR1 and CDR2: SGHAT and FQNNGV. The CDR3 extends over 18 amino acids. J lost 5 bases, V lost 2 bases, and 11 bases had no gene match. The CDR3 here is CASSLNPPSGGVLDTQYF. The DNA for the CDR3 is TGTGCCAGCAGCTTAAACCCACCTAGCGGGGGGGTATTAGATACGCAGTATTTT.

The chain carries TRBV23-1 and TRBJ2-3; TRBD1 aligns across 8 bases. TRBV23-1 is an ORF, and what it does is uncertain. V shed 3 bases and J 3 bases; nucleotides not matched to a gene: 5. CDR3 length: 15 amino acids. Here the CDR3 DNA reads TGCGCCAGCAGTCACGTCAGGACAGGGACAGATACGCAGTATTTT. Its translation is CASSHVRTGTDTQYF.

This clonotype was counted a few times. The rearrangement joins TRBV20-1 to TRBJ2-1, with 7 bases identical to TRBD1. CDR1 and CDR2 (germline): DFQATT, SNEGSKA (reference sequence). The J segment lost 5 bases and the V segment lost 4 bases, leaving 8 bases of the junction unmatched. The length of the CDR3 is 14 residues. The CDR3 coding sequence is TGCAGTGCTACCTCGGGACAGCTCCACAATGAGCAGTTCTTC. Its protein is CSATSGQLHNEQFF.

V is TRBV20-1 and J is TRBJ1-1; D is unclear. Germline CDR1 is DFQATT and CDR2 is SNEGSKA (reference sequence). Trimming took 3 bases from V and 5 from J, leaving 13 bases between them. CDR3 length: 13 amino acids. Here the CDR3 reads CSASNGGLTEAFF. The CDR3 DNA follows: TGCAGTGCTAGTAACGGAGGCTTAACTGAAGCTTTCTTT.

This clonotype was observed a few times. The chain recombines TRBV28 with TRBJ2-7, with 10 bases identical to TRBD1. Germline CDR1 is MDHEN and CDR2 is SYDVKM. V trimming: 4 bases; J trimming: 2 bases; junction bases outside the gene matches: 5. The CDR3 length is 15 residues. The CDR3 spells CASSSPGQGAYEQYV. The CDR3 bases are TGTGCCAGCAGTTCCCCCGGACAGGGGGCCTACGAGCAGTACGTC.

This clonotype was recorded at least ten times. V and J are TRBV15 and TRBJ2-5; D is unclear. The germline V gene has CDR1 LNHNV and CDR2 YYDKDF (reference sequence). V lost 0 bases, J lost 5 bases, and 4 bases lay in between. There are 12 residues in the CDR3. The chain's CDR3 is CATSRDLETQYF. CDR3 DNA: TGTGCCACCAGCAGAGATTTGGAGACCCAGTACTTC.

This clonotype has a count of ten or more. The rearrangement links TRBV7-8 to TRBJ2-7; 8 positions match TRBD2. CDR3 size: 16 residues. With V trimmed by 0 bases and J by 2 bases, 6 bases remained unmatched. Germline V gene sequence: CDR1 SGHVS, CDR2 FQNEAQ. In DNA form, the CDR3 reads TGTGCCAGCAGCTTAGCGCCAGCGGGGGCAACCTACGAGCAGTACGTC. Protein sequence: CASSLAPAGATYEQYV.

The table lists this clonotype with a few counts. In nucleotides, the CDR3 is TGCGCCAGCAGCTTGCGGGGGGGCAGGGAGACCCAGTACTTC. This sequence encodes CASSLRGGRETQYF. The rearrangement uses TRBV5-1 and TRBJ2-5; TRBD2 aligns across 8 bases. The CDR3 totals 14 residues. J was trimmed by 5 bases and V by 1 base; bases with no gene match: 4. Germline V gene data show CDR1 as SGHRS and CDR2 as YFSETQ. Variable domain in full (rest from reference TRBV5-1 and TRBJ2-5): KAGVTQTPRYLIKTRGQQVTLSCSPISGHRSVSWYQQTPGQGLQFLFEYFSETQRNKGNFPGRFSGRQFSNSRSEMNVSTLELGDSALYLCASSLRGGRETQYFGPGTRLLVL.

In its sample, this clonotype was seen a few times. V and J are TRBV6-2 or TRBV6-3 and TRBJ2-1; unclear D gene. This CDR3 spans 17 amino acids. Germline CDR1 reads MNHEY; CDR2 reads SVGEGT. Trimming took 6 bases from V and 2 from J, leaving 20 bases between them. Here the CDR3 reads CASRKPAVLGAYNEQFF. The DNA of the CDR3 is TGTGCCAGCAGAAAACCCGCCGTCCTGGGCGCCTACAATGAGCAGTTCTTC.

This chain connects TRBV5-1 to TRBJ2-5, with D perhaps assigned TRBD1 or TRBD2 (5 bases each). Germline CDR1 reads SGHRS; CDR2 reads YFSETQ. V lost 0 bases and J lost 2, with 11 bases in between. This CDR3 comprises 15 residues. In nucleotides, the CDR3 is TGCGCCAGCAGCTTGGATGGGGGTCCACAAGAGACCCAGTACTTC. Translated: CASSLDGGPQETQYF.

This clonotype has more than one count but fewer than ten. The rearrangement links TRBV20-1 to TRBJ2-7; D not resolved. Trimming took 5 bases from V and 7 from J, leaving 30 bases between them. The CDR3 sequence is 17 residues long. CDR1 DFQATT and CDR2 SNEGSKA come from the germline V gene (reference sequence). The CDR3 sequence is CSAPRLERNLLPREQYV. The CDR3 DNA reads TGCAGTGCTCCCAGATTGGAGAGGAACCTACTCCCTAGGGAGCAGTACGTC.

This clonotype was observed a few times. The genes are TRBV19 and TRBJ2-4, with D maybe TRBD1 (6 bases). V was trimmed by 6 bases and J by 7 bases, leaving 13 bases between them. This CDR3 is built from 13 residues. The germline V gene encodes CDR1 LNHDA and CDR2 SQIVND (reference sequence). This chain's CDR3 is CASRRPTGNIQYF. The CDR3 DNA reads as TGTGCCAGTAGGCGTCCTACAGGGAACATTCAGTACTTC.

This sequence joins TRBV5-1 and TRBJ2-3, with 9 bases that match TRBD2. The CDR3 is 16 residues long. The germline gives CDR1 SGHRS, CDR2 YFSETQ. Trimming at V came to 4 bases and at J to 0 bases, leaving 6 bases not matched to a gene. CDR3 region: CASSPPSGGSTDTQYF. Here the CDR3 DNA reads TGCGCCAGCAGCCCCCCGAGCGGGGGGAGCACAGATACGCAGTATTTT. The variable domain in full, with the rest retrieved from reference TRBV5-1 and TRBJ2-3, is KAGVTQTPRYLIKTRGQQVTLSCSPISGHRSVSWYQQTPGQGLQFLFEYFSETQRNKGNFPGRFSGRQFSNSRSEMNVSTLELGDSALYLCASSPPSGGSTDTQYFGPGTRLTVL.

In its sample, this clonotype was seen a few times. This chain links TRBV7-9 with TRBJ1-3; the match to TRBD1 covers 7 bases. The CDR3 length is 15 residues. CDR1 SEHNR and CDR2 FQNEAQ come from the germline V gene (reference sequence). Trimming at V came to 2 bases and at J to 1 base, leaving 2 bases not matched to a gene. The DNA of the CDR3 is TGTGCCAGCAGCTTAATGGGACAGTCTGGAAACACCATATATTTT. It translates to CASSLMGQSGNTIYF.

CDR3 protein: CASSSPAGAADTQYF. As DNA, the CDR3 is TGTGCCAGCAGCTCCCCAGCGGGGGCAGCAGATACGCAGTATTTT. The chain couples TRBV5-4 to TRBJ2-3, with 8 nucleotides matching TRBD2. This CDR3 has 15 amino acids. Germline CDR1 reads SGHNT; CDR2 reads YYREEE (reference sequence). V shed 3 bases, J shed 4 bases, and the junction held 7 bases outside the gene matches. Filled out from reference TRBV5-4 and TRBJ2-3, the complete variable domain reads ETGVTQSPTHLIKTRGQQVTLRCSSQSGHNTVSWYQQALGQGPQFIFQYYREEENGRGNFPPRFSGLQFPNYSSELNVNALELDDSALYLCASSSPAGAADTQYFGPGTRLTVL.

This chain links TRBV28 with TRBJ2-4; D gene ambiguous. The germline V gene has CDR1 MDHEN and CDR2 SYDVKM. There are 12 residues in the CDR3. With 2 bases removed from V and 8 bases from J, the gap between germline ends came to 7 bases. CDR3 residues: CASSLRTDIQYF. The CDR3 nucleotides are TGTGCCAGCAGTTTAAGGACGGACATTCAGTACTTC.

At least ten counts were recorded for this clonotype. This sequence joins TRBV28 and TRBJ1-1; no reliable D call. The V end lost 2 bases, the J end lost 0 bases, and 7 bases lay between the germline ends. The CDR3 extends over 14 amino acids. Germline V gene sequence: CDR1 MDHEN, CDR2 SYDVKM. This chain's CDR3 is CASSLNRLNTEAFF. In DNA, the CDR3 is TGTGCCAGCAGTTTAAATCGGCTGAACACTGAAGCTTTCTTT.

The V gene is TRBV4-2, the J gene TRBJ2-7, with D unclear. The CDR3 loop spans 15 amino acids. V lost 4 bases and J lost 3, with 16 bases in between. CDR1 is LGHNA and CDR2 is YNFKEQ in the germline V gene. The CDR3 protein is CASSLSSSGVYEQYF. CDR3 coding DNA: TGTGCCAGCAGCCTTAGCTCCTCCGGAGTCTACGAGCAGTACTTC.

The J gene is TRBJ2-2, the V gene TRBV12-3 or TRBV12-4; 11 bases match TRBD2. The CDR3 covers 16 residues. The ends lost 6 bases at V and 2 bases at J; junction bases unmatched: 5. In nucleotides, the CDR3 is TGTGCCAGCAGGCCAACTAGCGGGGGTAACACCGGGGAGCTGTTTTTT. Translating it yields CASRPTSGGNTGELFF.

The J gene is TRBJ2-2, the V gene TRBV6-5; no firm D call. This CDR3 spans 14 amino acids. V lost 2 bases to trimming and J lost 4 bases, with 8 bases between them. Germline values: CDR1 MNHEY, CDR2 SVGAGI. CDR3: CASSYMMVTGELFF. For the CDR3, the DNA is TGTGCCAGCAGTTACATGATGGTCACCGGGGAGCTGTTTTTT.

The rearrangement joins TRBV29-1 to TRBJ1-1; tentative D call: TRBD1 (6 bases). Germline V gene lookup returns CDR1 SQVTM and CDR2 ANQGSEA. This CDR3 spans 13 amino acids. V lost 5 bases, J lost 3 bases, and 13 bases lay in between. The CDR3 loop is CSVTRTDYTEAFF. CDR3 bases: TGCAGCGTTACTCGGACAGATTACACTGAAGCTTTCTTT. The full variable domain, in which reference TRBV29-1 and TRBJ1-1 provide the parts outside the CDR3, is SAVISQKPSRDICQRGTSLTIQCQVDSQVTMMFWYRQQPGQSLTLIATANQGSEATYESGFVIDKFPISRPNLTFSTLTVSNMSPEDSSIYLCSVTRTDYTEAFFGQGTRLTVV.

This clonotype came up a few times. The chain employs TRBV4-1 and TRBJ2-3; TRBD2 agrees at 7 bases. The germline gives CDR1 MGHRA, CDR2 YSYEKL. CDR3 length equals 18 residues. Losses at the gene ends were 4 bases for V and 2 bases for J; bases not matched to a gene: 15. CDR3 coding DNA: TGCGCCAGCAGCCCCCTCCGAGGGAGGGAACCGGTCACAGATACGCAGTATTTT. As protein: CASSPLRGREPVTDTQYF.

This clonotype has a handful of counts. The CDR3 loop is CASSYSLRGPSYEQYV. Here the CDR3 DNA reads TGTGCCAGCAGTTACTCGCTCCGGGGGCCCTCCTACGAGCAGTACGTC. The chain is built from TRBV6-2 or TRBV6-3 and TRBJ2-7, with D perhaps matching TRBD1 or TRBD2 (6 bases each). This CDR3 has 16 residues. Trimming took off 0 bases at V and 0 bases at J, with 12 bases between the two ends. In germline, CDR1 is MNHEY, CDR2 SVGEGT.

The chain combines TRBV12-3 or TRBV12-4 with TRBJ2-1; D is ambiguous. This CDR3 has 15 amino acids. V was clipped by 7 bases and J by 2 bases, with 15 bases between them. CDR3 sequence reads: CASTYTARAYNEQFF. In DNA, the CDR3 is TGTGCCAGCACCTACACCGCCCGCGCCTACAATGAGCAGTTCTTC.